This TCR beta chain was found in a study of CD8 T cells in Susac syndrome. Looking at the study overall: At blood draw, Susac syndrome patients were therapy-naive, on corticosteroids, or on intravenous immunoglobulin alone.

The CDR3 has 14 amino acids. V was shortened by 2 bases and J by 3 bases, with 10 bases between the two germline ends. The germline V gene has CDR1 SQVTM and CDR2 ANQGSEA. Sequencing of TCR beta covered CD8+ and CD4+ T cells obtained from blood. Random hexamers were used to reverse transcribe the RNA input (roughly 0.5 to 1 ug). MiXCR was run by TCRdb on the immunoSEQ multiplex PCR reads, yielding one entry per CDR3 protein. The sample lists 210,000 or so distinct CDR3 sequences, 85% to 95% occurring once. Input material: CD4+ T cells from PBMCs. This clonotype was sampled from a human donor with Susac syndrome. The chain joins TRBV29-1 to TRBJ2-2; D might be TRBD1 (5 bases). CDR3 sequence reads: CSVERGGDTGELFF. Written as DNA, the CDR3 is TGCAGCGTTGAAAGGGGTGGGGACACCGGGGAGCTGTTTTTT.